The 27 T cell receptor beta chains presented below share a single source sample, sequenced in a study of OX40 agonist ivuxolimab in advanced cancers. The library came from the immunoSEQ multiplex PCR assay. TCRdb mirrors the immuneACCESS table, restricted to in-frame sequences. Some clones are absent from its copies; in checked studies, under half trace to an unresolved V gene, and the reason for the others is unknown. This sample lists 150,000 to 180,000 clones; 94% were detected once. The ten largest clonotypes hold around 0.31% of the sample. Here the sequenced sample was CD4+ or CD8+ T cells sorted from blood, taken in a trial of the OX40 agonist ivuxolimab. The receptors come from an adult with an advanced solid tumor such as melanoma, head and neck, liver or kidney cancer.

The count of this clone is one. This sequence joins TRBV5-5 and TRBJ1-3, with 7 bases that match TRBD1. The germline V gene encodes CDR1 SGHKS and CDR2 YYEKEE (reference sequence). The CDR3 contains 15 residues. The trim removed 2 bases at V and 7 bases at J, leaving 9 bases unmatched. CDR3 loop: CASSFTGEESNTIYF. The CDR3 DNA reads TGTGCCAGCAGCTTCACAGGGGAAGAGAGTAACACCATATATTTT.

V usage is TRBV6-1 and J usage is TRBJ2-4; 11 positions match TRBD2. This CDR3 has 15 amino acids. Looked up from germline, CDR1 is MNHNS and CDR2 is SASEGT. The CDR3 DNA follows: TGTGGAAGTAGCGGGGGGGCCGGGACCAAAAACATTCAGTACTTC. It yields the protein CGSSGGAGTKNIQYF.

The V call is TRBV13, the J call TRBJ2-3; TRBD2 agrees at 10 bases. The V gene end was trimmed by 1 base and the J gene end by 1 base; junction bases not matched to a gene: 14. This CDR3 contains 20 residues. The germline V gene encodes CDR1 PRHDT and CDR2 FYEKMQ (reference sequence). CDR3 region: CASSLVSLGGLAGGTDTQYF. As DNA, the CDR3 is TGTGCCAGCAGCTTAGTCTCCTTAGGGGGGCTAGCGGGGGGCACAGATACGCAGTATTTT.

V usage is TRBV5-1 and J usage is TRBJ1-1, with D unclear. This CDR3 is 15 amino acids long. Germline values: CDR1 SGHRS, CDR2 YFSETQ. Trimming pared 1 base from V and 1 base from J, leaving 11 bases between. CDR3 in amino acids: CASSLFQIGNTEAFF. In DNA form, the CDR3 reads TGCGCCAGCAGCTTGTTTCAGATTGGGAACACTGAAGCTTTCTTT.

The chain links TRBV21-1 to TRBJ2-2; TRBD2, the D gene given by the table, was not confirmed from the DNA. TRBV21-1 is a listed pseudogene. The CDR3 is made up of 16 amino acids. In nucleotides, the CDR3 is TGTGCCAGCAGCGTCCGCCCTAGGTCGGGCACCGGGGAGCTGTTTTTT. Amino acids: CASSVRPRSGTGELFF.

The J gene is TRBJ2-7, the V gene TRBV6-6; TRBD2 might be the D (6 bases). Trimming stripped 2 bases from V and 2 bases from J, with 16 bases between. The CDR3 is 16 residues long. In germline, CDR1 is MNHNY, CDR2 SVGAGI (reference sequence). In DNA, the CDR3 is TGTGCCAGCAGTTACACAGGTAGCGGAAAAACCTACGAGCAGTACTTC. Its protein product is CASSYTGSGKTYEQYF.

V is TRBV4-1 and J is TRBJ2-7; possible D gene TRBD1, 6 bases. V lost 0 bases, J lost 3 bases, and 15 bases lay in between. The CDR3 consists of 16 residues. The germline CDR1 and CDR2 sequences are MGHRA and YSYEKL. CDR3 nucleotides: TGCGCCAGCAGCCAAGAGGACAGACCTAGCATCTACGAGCAGTACTTC. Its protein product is CASSQEDRPSIYEQYF.

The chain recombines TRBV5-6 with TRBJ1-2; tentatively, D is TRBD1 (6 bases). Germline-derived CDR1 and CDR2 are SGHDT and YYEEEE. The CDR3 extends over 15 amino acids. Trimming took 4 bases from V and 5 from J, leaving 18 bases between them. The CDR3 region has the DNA TGTGCCAGCAGCCCGGAGTGGACAGCCCCGTATGGCTACACCTTC. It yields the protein CASSPEWTAPYGYTF.

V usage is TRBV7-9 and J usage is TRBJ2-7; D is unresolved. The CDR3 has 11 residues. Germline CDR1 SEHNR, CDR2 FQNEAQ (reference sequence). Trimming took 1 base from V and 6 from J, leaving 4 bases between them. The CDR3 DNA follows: TGTGCCAGCAGCTTAGTTGGCGAGCAGTACTTC. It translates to CASSLVGEQYF.

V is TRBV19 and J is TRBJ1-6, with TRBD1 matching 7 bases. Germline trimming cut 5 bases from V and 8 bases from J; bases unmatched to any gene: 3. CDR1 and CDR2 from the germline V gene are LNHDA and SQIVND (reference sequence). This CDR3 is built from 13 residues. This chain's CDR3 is CASSLRGDSPLHF. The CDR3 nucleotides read TGTGCCAGTAGTCTCAGGGGGGATTCACCCCTCCACTTT.

For the CDR3, the DNA is TGTGCCAGCTCACCACTAACGGGGAACAATGAGCAGTTCTTC. It encodes CASSPLTGNNEQFF. The chain links TRBV18 to TRBJ2-1, with D possibly being TRBD2 (5 bases). Trimming took off 1 base at V and 5 bases at J, with 9 bases between the two ends. CDR1 is KGHSH, CDR2 LQKENI, per germline. This CDR3 comprises 14 residues.

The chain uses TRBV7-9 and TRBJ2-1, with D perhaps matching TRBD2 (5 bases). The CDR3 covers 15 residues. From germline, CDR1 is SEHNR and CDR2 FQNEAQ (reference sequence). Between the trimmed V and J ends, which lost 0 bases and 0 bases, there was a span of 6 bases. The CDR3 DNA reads TGTGCCAGCAGCTTAGCGGGGAGCTCCTACAATGAGCAGTTCTTC. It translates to CASSLAGSSYNEQFF.

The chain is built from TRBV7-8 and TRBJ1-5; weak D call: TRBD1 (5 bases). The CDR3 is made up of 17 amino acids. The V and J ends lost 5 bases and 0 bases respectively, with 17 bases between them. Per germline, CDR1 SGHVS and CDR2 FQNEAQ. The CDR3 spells CASSRVGGLPSNQPQHF. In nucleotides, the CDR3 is TGTGCCAGCAGCCGGGTCGGGGGTCTACCTAGCAATCAGCCCCAGCATTTT.

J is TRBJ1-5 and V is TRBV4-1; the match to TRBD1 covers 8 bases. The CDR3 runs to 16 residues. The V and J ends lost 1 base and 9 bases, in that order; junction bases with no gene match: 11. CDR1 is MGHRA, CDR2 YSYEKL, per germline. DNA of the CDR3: TGCGCCAGCAGCCAAGGAGGGGACAGGAGTCTTGCGCCCCAGCATTTT. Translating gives CASSQGGDRSLAPQHF.

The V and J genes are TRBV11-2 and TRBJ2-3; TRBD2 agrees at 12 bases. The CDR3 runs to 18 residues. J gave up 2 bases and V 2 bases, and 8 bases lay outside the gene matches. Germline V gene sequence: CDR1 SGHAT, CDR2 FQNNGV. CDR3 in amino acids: CASSLRLAGGRFTDTQYF. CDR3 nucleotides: TGTGCCAGCAGCTTAAGGCTAGCGGGGGGGCGTTTCACAGATACGCAGTATTTT.

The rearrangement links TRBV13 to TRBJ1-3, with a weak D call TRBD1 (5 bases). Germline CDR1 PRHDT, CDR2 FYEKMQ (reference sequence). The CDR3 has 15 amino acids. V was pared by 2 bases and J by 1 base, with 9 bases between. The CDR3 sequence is CASSLPGGSGNTIYF. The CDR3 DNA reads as TGTGCCAGCAGCTTACCCGGGGGGTCTGGAAACACCATATATTTT.

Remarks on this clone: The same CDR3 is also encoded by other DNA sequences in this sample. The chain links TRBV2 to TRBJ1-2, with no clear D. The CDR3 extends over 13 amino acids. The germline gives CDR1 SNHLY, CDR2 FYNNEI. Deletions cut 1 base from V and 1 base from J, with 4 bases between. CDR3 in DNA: TGTGCCAGCAGTGAAGAGGTTAACTATGGCTACACCTTC. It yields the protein CASSEEVNYGYTF.

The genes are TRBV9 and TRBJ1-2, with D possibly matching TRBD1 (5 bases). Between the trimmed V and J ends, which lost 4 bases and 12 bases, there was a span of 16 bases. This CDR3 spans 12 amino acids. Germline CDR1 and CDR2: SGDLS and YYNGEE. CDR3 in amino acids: CASSTGTGWHTF. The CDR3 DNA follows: TGTGCCAGCAGCACCGGGACGGGGTGGCACACCTTC.

In DNA form, the CDR3 reads TGTGCCAGCAGGGCCGGACAGGCGAACACTGAAGCTTTCTTT. It specifies CASRAGQANTEAFF. The V and J genes are TRBV6-4 and TRBJ1-1; 7 bases match TRBD1. V lost 6 bases, J lost 1 base, and 5 bases stayed unmatched. Germline V gene lookup returns CDR1 MRHNA and CDR2 SNTAGT. The CDR3 contains 14 residues.

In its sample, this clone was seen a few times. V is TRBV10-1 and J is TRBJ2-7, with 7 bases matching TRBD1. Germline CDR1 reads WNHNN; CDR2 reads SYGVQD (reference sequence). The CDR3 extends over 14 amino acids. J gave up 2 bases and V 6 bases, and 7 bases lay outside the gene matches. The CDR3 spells CASSPLQGPYEQYF. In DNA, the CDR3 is TGCGCCAGCAGCCCCCTACAGGGGCCCTACGAGCAGTACTTC.

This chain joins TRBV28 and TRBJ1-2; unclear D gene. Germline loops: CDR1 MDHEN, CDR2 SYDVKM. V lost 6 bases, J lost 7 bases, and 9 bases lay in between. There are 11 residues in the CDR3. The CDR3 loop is CASSSRGGYTF. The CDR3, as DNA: TGTGCCAGCAGCAGCCGCGGTGGCTACACCTTC.

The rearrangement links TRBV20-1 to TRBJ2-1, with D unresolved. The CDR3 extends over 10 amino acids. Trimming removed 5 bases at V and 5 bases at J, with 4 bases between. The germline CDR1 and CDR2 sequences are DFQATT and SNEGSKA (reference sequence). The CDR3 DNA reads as TGCAGTGCTTACAACAATGAGCAGTTCTTC. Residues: CSAYNNEQFF.

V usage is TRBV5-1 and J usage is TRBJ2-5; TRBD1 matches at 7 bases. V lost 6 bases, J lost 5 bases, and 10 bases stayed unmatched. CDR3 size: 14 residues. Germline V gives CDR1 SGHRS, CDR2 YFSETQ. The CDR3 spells CASTLTGYWETQYF. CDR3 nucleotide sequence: TGCGCCAGCACCCTGACAGGGTATTGGGAGACCCAGTACTTC.

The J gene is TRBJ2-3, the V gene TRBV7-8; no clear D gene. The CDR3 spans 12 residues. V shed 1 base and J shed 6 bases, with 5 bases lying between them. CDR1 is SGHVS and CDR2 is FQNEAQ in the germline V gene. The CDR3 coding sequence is TGTGCCAGCAGCTTAGGGAAGGATACGCAGTATTTT. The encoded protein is CASSLGKDTQYF.

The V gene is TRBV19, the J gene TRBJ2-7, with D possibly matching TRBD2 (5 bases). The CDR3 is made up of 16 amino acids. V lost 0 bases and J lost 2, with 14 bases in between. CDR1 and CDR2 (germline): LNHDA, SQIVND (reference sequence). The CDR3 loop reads CASSIDGGGSPYEQYF. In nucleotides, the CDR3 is TGTGCCAGTAGTATAGACGGTGGAGGCAGCCCCTACGAGCAGTACTTC.

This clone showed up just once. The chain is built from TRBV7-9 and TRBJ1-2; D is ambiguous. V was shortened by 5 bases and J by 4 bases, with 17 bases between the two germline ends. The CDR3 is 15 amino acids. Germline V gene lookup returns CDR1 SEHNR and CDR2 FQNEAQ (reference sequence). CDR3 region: CASSPQPWTAYGYTF. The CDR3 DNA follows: TGTGCCAGCAGCCCGCAGCCGTGGACGGCCTATGGCTACACCTTC.

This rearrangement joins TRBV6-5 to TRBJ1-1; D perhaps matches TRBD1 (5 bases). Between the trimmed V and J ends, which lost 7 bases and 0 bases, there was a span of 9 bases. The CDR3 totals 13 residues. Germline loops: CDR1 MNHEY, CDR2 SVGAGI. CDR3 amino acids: CASTDRVNTEAFF. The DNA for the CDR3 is TGTGCCAGCACCGACAGAGTGAACACTGAAGCTTTCTTT.